In this sample, the clone carrying this T cell receptor beta chain turned up once. This sample stems from a study of control samples from healthy donors and cancer patients. Repertoires were generated with immunoSEQ multiplex PCR, while TCRdb's copy carries only in-frame clones and drops some. The table lists under 450,000 clones, approximately 90% of them singletons. The CDR3 runs to 15 residues. Trimming removed 6 bases from V and 5 bases from J, with 16 bases in between. Germline V gene data show CDR1 as LNHDA and CDR2 as SQIVND (reference sequence). This clonotype was sampled from a man between 35 and 55 years old with head and neck cancer. Sequences were obtained from PBMCs. The genes are TRBV19 and TRBJ2-2; D could derive from TRBD1 or TRBD2 (5 bases each). The CDR3 region is CASSPRPGGTGELFF. The CDR3 nucleotides read TGTGCCAGTAGCCCGAGACCTGGGGGAACCGGGGAGCTGTTTTTT.